What follows are 19 T cell receptor beta chains derived from one specimen sequenced in a study of blood T cells in healthy people across ages. PCR was performed a second time for roughly 7 to 12 cycles using a sample-barcoded 5' primer and a J-beta primer mix. TCRdb fed the 5' RACE reads into MiXCR, producing one record per CDR3 protein. The data contain 950,000 to 1,200,000 distinct CDR3 sequences, 35% to 40% of them singletons. The specimen was blood. Receptors were obtained from a man aged 18 to 30 in good health.

At least ten counts were recorded for this clonotype. The CDR3 sequence: CSVVTGSSGANVLTF. The DNA of the CDR3 is TGCAGCGTTGTCACCGGGTCCTCTGGGGCCAACGTCCTGACTTTC. The genes are TRBV29-1 and TRBJ2-6; D is ambiguous. The germline V and J ends were trimmed by 4 bases and 0 bases, with 10 bases remaining between them. This CDR3 region has 15 residues. CDR1 and CDR2 from the germline V gene are SQVTM and ANQGSEA.

The rearrangement joins TRBV9 to TRBJ1-1; the D gene is possibly TRBD1 (5 bases). CDR1 and CDR2 from the germline V gene are SGDLS and YYNGEE. V gave up 4 bases and J gave up 8 bases, with 15 bases separating them. The CDR3 has 13 amino acids. The CDR3, as DNA: TGTGCCAGCAGCTCCCACCCTGACAGCGAAGCTTTCTTT. It codes for CASSSHPDSEAFF.

This clonotype was observed many times. This CDR3 reads CAISEASRRGYGYTF. CDR3 nucleotide sequence: TGTGCCATCAGTGAGGCTTCCCGGAGGGGCTATGGCTACACCTTC. The chain employs TRBV10-3 and TRBJ1-2, with a possible D match to TRBD1 (5 bases). Trimming stripped 2 bases from V and 4 bases from J, with 14 bases between. The CDR3 totals 15 residues. Germline CDR1 ENHRY, CDR2 SYGVKD.

This clonotype was recorded at least ten times. The V gene is TRBV6-5, the J gene TRBJ1-2; no clear D. Trimming pared 2 bases from V and 0 bases from J, leaving 7 bases between. Germline V lookup: CDR1 MNHEY, CDR2 SVGAGI. This CDR3 is built from 14 residues. CDR3 sequence (DNA): TGTGCCAGCAGTTACGGGTTAGCTAACTATGGCTACACCTTC. Encoded protein: CASSYGLANYGYTF.

This clonotype was seen a handful of times. The chain links TRBV13 to TRBJ2-2; D gene unclear. Germline V CDR1 and CDR2: PRHDT, FYEKMQ (reference sequence). With 1 base removed from V and 7 bases from J, the gap between germline ends came to 4 bases. The length of the CDR3 is 12 residues. The CDR3 DNA reads TGTGCCAGCAGCTTAGATAGCGGGGAGCTGTTTTTT. It yields the protein CASSLDSGELFF.

This rearrangement joins TRBV10-3 to TRBJ2-1, with a weak D call TRBD1 (6 bases). V was pared by 10 bases and J by 8 bases, with 12 bases between. Germline CDR1 ENHRY, CDR2 SYGVKD. The CDR3 has 11 amino acids. The CDR3 DNA sequence: TGTGCCACCAGCCAGGGGTATGAGCAGTTCTTC. This gives the protein CATSQGYEQFF.

The J gene is TRBJ2-2, the V gene TRBV7-2, with D possibly being TRBD1 (5 bases). The CDR3 is made up of 13 amino acids. CDR1 and CDR2 (germline): SGHTA, FQGNSA. V lost 0 bases and J 7 bases, leaving 6 bases between the germline ends. CDR3 nucleotide sequence: TGTGCCAGCAGCTTAGCAAGGGGCGGGGAGCTGTTTTTT. Amino acid sequence: CASSLARGGELFF.

This clonotype was counted between two and nine times. The chain has TRBV29-1 and TRBJ2-1; the match to TRBD2 covers 9 bases. Germline CDR1 SQVTM, CDR2 ANQGSEA. V shed 2 bases, J shed 1 base, and the junction held 9 bases outside the gene matches. The CDR3 runs to 17 residues. This CDR3 reads CSVEPSGETLSYNEQFF. CDR3 in DNA: TGCAGCGTTGAACCTAGCGGGGAAACCCTTTCCTACAATGAGCAGTTCTTC.

V gene TRBV6-2 or TRBV6-3 combines with J gene TRBJ2-1, with 14 bases fitting TRBD2. The V gene's germline CDR1 is MNHEY and CDR2 SVGEGT. This CDR3 has 17 residues. The V and J ends lost 2 bases and 9 bases, in that order; junction bases with no gene match: 9. As DNA, the CDR3 is TGTGCCAGCAGTTACCTCCCGACTAGCGGGGGGGCCCTTGAGCAGTTCTTC. Translation gives CASSYLPTSGGALEQFF.

The V call is TRBV29-1, the J call TRBJ1-1; possible D gene TRBD1, 6 bases. Per germline, CDR1 SQVTM and CDR2 ANQGSEA. This CDR3 comprises 13 residues. V lost 5 bases and J 0 bases, leaving 10 bases between the germline ends. CDR3: CSVPTGLNTEAFF. Here the CDR3 DNA reads TGCAGCGTTCCGACAGGTTTGAACACTGAAGCTTTCTTT.

The J gene is TRBJ2-1, the V gene TRBV5-1; 9 bases line up with TRBD1. The end of the DNA aligns better with TRBJ2-7, so the J call may be wrong. Per the germline V gene, CDR1 is SGHRS and CDR2 is YFSETQ. The CDR3 extends over 16 amino acids. DNA of the CDR3: TGCGCCAGCAGCAGCGAGACAGGGGGATCCTACAATGAGCAGTACTTC. It encodes CASSSETGGSYNEQYF.

This clonotype was observed many times. This sequence joins TRBV27 and TRBJ2-4; D is undetermined. CDR1 is MNHEY, CDR2 SMNVEV, per germline (reference sequence). CDR3 length: 13 residues. Trimming took 6 bases from V and 6 from J, leaving 12 bases between them. CDR3 DNA: TGTGCCAGCAGGGACCGGGCCTCAAACATTCAGTACTTC. Its translation is CASRDRASNIQYF.

To note about this clonotype: Germline is not matched at one junction end, which may reflect a read error. The chain links TRBV4-3 to TRBJ2-3; the D gene is possibly TRBD2 (6 bases). In germline, CDR1 is LGHNA, CDR2 YSLEER. The CDR3 is 15 amino acids. The CDR3 nucleotides are TGCGCCGGCAGCCAAGATACGTTAGGGAGGGATACGCAGTATTTT. It translates to CAGSQDTLGRDTQYF.

This clonotype was seen a few times. This rearrangement joins TRBV7-2 to TRBJ2-7, with TRBD1 matching over 8 bases. The end of the DNA is better explained by TRBJ2-5, so the J call may be wrong. The CDR3 spans 14 residues. CDR1 is SGHTA and CDR2 is FQGNSA in the germline V gene. CDR3 coding DNA: TGTGCCAGCAGCTATCAGGGGGCTAGGGAGACCCAGTACTTC. This gives the protein CASSYQGARETQYF.

The rearrangement uses TRBV20-1 and TRBJ2-1; 8 positions match TRBD2. Trimming at V came to 3 bases and at J to 1 base, leaving 14 bases not matched to a gene. Germline V CDR1 and CDR2: DFQATT, SNEGSKA (reference sequence). This CDR3 is built from 18 residues. The CDR3 DNA sequence: TGCAGTGCTAGCCCCGCCGGATCGATAGCGGGGTCCTACAATGAGCAGTTCTTC. Its translation: CSASPAGSIAGSYNEQFF.

The J gene is TRBJ1-5, the V gene TRBV7-9; D call uncertain. Looked up from germline, CDR1 is SEHNR and CDR2 is FQNEAQ (reference sequence). The CDR3 spans 12 residues. The germline V and J ends were trimmed by 2 bases and 7 bases, with 6 bases remaining between them. The CDR3 DNA reads as TGTGCCAGCAGCTTAAGCATCCAGCCCCAGCATTTT. Encoded protein: CASSLSIQPQHF.

This clonotype has only a few counts. This chain joins TRBV28 and TRBJ1-2; unclear D gene. There are 13 residues in the CDR3. Per the germline V gene, CDR1 is MDHEN and CDR2 is SYDVKM. V lost 6 bases, J lost 5 bases, and 13 bases lay in between. CDR3 bases: TGTGCCAGCAGACTTGAGCCTCCGTATGGCTACACCTTC. It translates to CASRLEPPYGYTF.

This clonotype was seen many times. This chain links TRBV13 with TRBJ2-1; the match to TRBD1 covers 8 bases. Germline trimming cut 5 bases from V and 6 bases from J; bases unmatched to any gene: 6. The CDR3 loop spans 14 amino acids. Germline V CDR1 and CDR2: PRHDT, FYEKMQ (reference sequence). Here the CDR3 DNA reads TGTGCCAGCAGCCCCCGACAGGGGTCCAATGAGCAGTTCTTC. This encodes CASSPRQGSNEQFF.

The V call is TRBV9, the J call TRBJ2-3; D tentatively reads TRBD1 or TRBD2 (5 bases each). Trimming stripped 2 bases from V and 0 bases from J, with 19 bases between. Germline CDR1 reads SGDLS; CDR2 reads YYNGEE. CDR3 size: 18 residues. The CDR3 protein is CASSVSGLGASSTDTQYF. Here the CDR3 DNA reads TGTGCCAGCAGCGTCTCCGGACTCGGGGCCTCAAGCACAGATACGCAGTATTTT.